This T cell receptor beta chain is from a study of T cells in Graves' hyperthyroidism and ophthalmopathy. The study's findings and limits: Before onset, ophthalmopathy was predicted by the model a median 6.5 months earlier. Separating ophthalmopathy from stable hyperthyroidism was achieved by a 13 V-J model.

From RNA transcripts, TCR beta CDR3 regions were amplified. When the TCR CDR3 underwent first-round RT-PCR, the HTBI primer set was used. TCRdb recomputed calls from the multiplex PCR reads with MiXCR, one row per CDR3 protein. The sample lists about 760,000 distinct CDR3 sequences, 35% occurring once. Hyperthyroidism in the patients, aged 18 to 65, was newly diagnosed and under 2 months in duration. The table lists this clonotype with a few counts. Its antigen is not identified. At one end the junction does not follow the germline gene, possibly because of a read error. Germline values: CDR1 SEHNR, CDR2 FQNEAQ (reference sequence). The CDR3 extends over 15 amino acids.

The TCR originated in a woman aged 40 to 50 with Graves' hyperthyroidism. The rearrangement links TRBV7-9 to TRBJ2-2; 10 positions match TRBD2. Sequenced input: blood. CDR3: CASSVTSGNTGELSF. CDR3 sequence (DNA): TGTGCCAGCAGCGTCACTAGCGGGAACACCGGGGAGCTGTCTTTT.